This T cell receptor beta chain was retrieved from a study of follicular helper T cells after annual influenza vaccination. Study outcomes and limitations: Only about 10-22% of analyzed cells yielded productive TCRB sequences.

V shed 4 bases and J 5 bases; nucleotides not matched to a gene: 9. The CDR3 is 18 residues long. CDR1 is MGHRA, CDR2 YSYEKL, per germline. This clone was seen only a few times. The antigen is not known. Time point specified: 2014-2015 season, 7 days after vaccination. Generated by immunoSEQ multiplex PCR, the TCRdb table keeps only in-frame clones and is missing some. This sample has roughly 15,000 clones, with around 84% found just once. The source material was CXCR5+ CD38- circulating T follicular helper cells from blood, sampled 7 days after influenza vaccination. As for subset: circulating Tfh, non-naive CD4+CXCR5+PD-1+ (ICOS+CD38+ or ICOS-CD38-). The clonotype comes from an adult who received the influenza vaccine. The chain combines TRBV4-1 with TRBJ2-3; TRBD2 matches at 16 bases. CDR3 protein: CASSPAGLAGGGGDTQYF. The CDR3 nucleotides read TGCGCCAGCAGCCCCGCGGGACTAGCGGGGGGGGGAGGAGATACGCAGTATTTT.